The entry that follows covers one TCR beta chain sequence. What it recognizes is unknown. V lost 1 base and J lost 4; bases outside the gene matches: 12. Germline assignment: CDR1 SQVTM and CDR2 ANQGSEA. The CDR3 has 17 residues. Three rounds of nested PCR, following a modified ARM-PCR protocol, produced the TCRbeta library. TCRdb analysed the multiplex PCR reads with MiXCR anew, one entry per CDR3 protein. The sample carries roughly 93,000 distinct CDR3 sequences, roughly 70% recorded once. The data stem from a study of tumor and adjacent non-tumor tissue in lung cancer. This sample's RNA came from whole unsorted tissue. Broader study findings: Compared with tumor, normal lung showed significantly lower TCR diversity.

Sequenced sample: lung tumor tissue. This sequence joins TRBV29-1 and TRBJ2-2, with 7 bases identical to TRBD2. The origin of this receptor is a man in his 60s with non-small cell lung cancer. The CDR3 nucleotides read TGCAGCGTTGAAGCCGCGGTGGGGGGGACTTTCACCGGGGAGCTGTTTTTT. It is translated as CSVEAAVGGTFTGELFF.